This TCR beta chain was found in a study of beta chain features in type 1 diabetes. Isolated RNA was reverse transcribed in full, so expressed TCRB transcripts were sequenced. Deep immunoSEQ sequencing covered naive, central memory and regulatory T cell samples. Produced via immunoSEQ multiplex PCR; TCRdb's table is partial and in-frame only. The sample holds 430,000 or so clones; 10% to 12% are singletons and the top ten take approximately 0.045%. Study-wide points: Researchers cautioned that cDNA sequencing could over-represent cells with high TCR expression. Patients showed naive, central memory and Treg TCRB repertoires that appeared more similar than those of healthy donors.

V shed 1 base and J shed 11 bases, with 14 bases lying between them. Per the germline V gene, CDR1 is KGHSH and CDR2 is LQKENI. This CDR3 comprises 13 residues. Based on CD45RO/CCR7/CD25/CD127/CD95/CD27, CD4+ regulatory, stem cell-like memory, naive and central memory cells were sorted. This clone turned up a few times. As yet, its antigen is unknown. This chain uses TRBV18 with TRBJ1-1; tentatively, D is TRBD1 (6 bases). The sample taken for sequencing was naive CD4+ T cells from blood. This clonotype originated in a young woman in good health. The CDR3 loop is CASSPLKEGGAFF. CDR3 in DNA: TGTGCCAGCTCACCACTGAAAGAAGGGGGGGCTTTCTTT. The full variable domain, its missing parts supplied by reference TRBV18 and TRBJ1-1, is NAGVMQNPRHLVRRRGQEARLRCSPMKGHSHVYWYRQLPEEGLKFMVYLQKENIIDESGMPKERFSAEFPKEGPSILRIQQVVRGDSAAYFCASSPLKEGGAFFGQGTRLTVV.